The 23 T cell receptor beta chains below come from one sample, sequenced in a study of CD8+ T cells in alopecia areata. This sample's treatment: oral pan-JAK inhibitor, 5-10 mg twice daily. The authors extracted RNA and reverse transcribed it into cDNA as the sequencing template. Clones were read by immunoSEQ multiplex PCR, and TCRdb kept only the in-frame ones, dropping some. The table records more than 150,000 clones, roughly 61% of them present only once. This specimen was CD8+ T cells sorted from blood, taken at week 24, from a patient treated with tofacitinib. These receptors originate from a human donor with alopecia areata.

To note about this clone: Other DNA sequences within the sample encode an identical CDR3. This sequence joins TRBV5-6 and TRBJ2-7; D is possibly TRBD1 (5 bases). The germline CDR1 and CDR2 sequences are SGHDT and YYEEEE. The CDR3 totals 13 residues. V lost 4 bases to trimming and J lost 1 base, with 9 bases between them. CDR3 bases: TGTGCCAGCAGCCCAGACAGTTCCTACGAGCAGTACTTC. It specifies CASSPDSSYEQYF.

This chain connects TRBV4-1 to TRBJ2-5; D is perhaps TRBD1 (6 bases). Trimming cost V 0 bases and J 5 bases, with 16 bases left between them. The CDR3 is 16 amino acids. CDR1 is MGHRA and CDR2 is YSYEKL in the germline V gene. The CDR3 DNA is TGCGCCAGCAGCCAAGAAACAGGGAATTTAGCGGAGACCCAGTACTTC. Translating gives CASSQETGNLAETQYF.

The gene calls are TRBV2 and TRBJ2-7; 9 nucleotides match TRBD1. The CDR3 has 17 amino acids. Germline CDR1 reads SNHLY; CDR2 reads FYNNEI. V gave up 3 bases and J gave up 6 bases; unmatched junction bases: 15. This chain's CDR3 is CASSDTTGGGFLGEQYF. The CDR3 region has the DNA TGTGCCAGCAGTGATACAACAGGGGGCGGTTTTCTCGGCGAGCAGTACTTC.

This clone was counted a few times. The same CDR3 is also encoded by other DNA sequences in this sample. This chain connects TRBV7-9 to TRBJ1-2, with D uncertain. Trimming took 1 base from V and 3 from J, leaving 3 bases between them. Germline V gene data show CDR1 as SEHNR and CDR2 as FQNEAQ (reference sequence). The length of the CDR3 is 12 residues. CDR3 amino acids: CASSLGDYGYTF. The CDR3 bases are TGTGCCAGCAGCTTAGGGGACTATGGCTACACCTTC.

This clone was seen a few times. The chain uses TRBV2 and TRBJ2-5; D might be TRBD2 (6 bases). This CDR3 is 14 amino acids long. V was clipped by 2 bases and J by 4 bases, with 11 bases between them. CDR1 is SNHLY and CDR2 is FYNNEI in the germline V gene. CDR3 coding DNA: TGTGCCAGCAGTGAACGGAGGAGGGGAGAGACCCAGTACTTC. It codes for CASSERRRGETQYF.

The chain joins TRBV6-5 to TRBJ2-5; a possible D gene is TRBD2 (5 bases). Germline V gene lookup returns CDR1 MNHEY and CDR2 SVGAGI. CDR3 length: 15 amino acids. Between the trimmed V and J ends, which lost 5 bases and 4 bases, there was a span of 17 bases. The CDR3 sequence is CASSLVEGRGETQYF. DNA of the CDR3: TGTGCCAGCAGTCTCGTCGAGGGTCGGGGAGAGACCCAGTACTTC.

This chain uses TRBV29-1 with TRBJ2-1, with D tentatively TRBD2 (6 bases). The CDR3 has 13 residues. Germline V gives CDR1 SQVTM, CDR2 ANQGSEA. V was pared by 8 bases and J by 5 bases, with 16 bases between. Here the CDR3 reads CSTAGMDHNEQFF. The CDR3 DNA sequence: TGCAGCACGGCGGGGATGGACCACAATGAGCAGTTCTTC.

The rearrangement links TRBV7-9 to TRBJ2-7, with 11 bases fitting TRBD1. CDR1 and CDR2 from the germline V gene are SEHNR and FQNEAQ (reference sequence). The J segment lost 2 bases and the V segment lost 5 bases, leaving 14 bases of the junction unmatched. CDR3 length equals 18 residues. CDR3 bases: TGTGCCAGCAGCCCGCGTCCCGGGACAGGGGGGTTACCCTACGAGCAGTACTTC. The encoded protein is CASSPRPGTGGLPYEQYF. Full variable domain (rest looked up from reference TRBV7-9 and TRBJ2-7): DTGVSQNPRHKITKRGQNVTFRCDPISEHNRLYWYRQTLGQGPEFLTYFQNEAQLEKSRLLSDRFSAERPKGSFSTLEIQRTEQGDSAMYLCASSPRPGTGGLPYEQYFGPGTRLTVT.

The chain uses TRBV4-2 and TRBJ1-5; 10 bases are shared with TRBD1. Unmatched junction bases numbered 6, after V lost 1 base and J lost 9 bases. The germline V gene has CDR1 LGHNA and CDR2 YNFKEQ. The CDR3 consists of 15 residues. This CDR3 is CASSQAGQGIAPQHF. As DNA, the CDR3 is TGTGCCAGCAGCCAAGCGGGACAGGGGATTGCGCCCCAGCATTTT.

A few counts support this clone. V and J are TRBV11-2 and TRBJ2-1; D gene unclear. V lost 5 bases and J 8 bases, leaving 7 bases between the germline ends. The germline gives CDR1 SGHAT, CDR2 FQNNGV. This CDR3 is built from 11 residues. The chain's CDR3 is CASSDPHEQFF. The CDR3 nucleotides are TGTGCCAGCAGCGACCCCCATGAGCAGTTCTTC. Together with reference TRBV11-2 and TRBJ2-1, the CDR3 gives the full variable domain: EAGVAQSPRYKIIEKRQSVAFWCNPISGHATLYWYQQILGQGPKLLIQFQNNGVVDDSQLPKDRFSAERLKGVDSTLKIQPAKLEDSAVYLCASSDPHEQFFGPGTRLTVL.

The chain joins TRBV7-9 to TRBJ2-7; D remains unclear. Per germline, CDR1 SEHNR and CDR2 FQNEAQ (reference sequence). The CDR3 has 15 residues. The V and J ends lost 3 bases and 3 bases respectively, with 15 bases between them. DNA of the CDR3: TGTGCCAGCAGCTTGGTTCCTCCACAGAGCTACGAGCAGTACTTC. Amino acid sequence: CASSLVPPQSYEQYF.

The rearrangement joins TRBV29-1 to TRBJ1-2; 7 bases agree with TRBD1. Germline V gene sequence: CDR1 SQVTM, CDR2 ANQGSEA. The CDR3 contains 12 residues. With 3 bases clipped from V and 3 bases from J, the junction kept 1 base outside the gene matches. Here the CDR3 DNA reads TGCAGCGTTGATGACAGGGACTATGGCTACACCTTC. Translated, it gives CSVDDRDYGYTF.

Points on this clone: The sample holds other DNA sequences that translate to the same CDR3. The chain uses TRBV27 and TRBJ1-1; 8 nucleotides align to TRBD1. Germline CDR1 reads MNHEY; CDR2 reads SMNVEV (reference sequence). This CDR3 has 14 residues. Unmatched junction bases numbered 5, after V lost 4 bases and J lost 4 bases. The DNA for the CDR3 is TGTGCCAGCAGTTCCGGACAGGGTTCCACTGAAGCTTTCTTT. Amino acids: CASSSGQGSTEAFF.

The genes are TRBV10-3 and TRBJ2-7; D is possibly TRBD2 (5 bases). Between the trimmed V and J ends, which lost 8 bases and 0 bases, there was a span of 11 bases. The CDR3 totals 13 residues. Germline loops: CDR1 ENHRY, CDR2 SYGVKD. The CDR3 reads CAIAEGSSYEQYF. Here the CDR3 DNA reads TGTGCCATCGCCGAGGGTAGCTCCTACGAGCAGTACTTC.

Only a few counts were recorded for this clone. V usage is TRBV7-9 and J usage is TRBJ2-7; D perhaps matches TRBD1 (6 bases). Between the trimmed V and J ends, which lost 3 bases and 2 bases, there was a span of 8 bases. CDR3 length equals 13 residues. Germline CDR1 SEHNR, CDR2 FQNEAQ (reference sequence). Here the CDR3 DNA reads TGTGCCAGCAGCTTGGACAGCCCCTACGAGCAGTACTTC. Its translation: CASSLDSPYEQYF. The entire variable domain, with the rest obtained from reference TRBV7-9 and TRBJ2-7, is as follows: DTGVSQNPRHKITKRGQNVTFRCDPISEHNRLYWYRQTLGQGPEFLTYFQNEAQLEKSRLLSDRFSAERPKGSFSTLEIQRTEQGDSAMYLCASSLDSPYEQYFGPGTRLTVT.

The CDR3 protein is CSARTGFPYEQYF. The CDR3 region has the DNA TGCAGCGCCCGTACCGGGTTCCCCTACGAGCAGTACTTC. The rearrangement links TRBV29-1 to TRBJ2-7, with unresolved D. Germline V CDR1 and CDR2: SQVTM, ANQGSEA. This CDR3 has 13 residues. Trimming removed 7 bases at V and 2 bases at J, with 15 bases between.

The rearrangement joins TRBV7-9 to TRBJ2-3; D call uncertain. V lost 4 bases to trimming and J lost 2 bases, with 19 bases between them. The CDR3 is 17 residues long. Germline CDR1 is SEHNR and CDR2 is FQNEAQ (reference sequence). CDR3 amino acids: CASSSPSYGGYTDTQYF. The CDR3 DNA sequence: TGTGCCAGCAGCTCACCCTCCTATGGCGGATACACAGATACGCAGTATTTT.

The rearrangement uses TRBV29-1 and TRBJ1-5; D not certain. Looked up from germline, CDR1 is SQVTM and CDR2 is ANQGSEA. V shed 3 bases and J shed 0 bases, with 12 bases lying between them. This CDR3 is built from 15 residues. For the CDR3, the DNA is TGCAGCGTTGAGGCGGGATCGGATAGCAATCAGCCCCAGCATTTT. This encodes CSVEAGSDSNQPQHF.

CDR3: CASGGGNQPQHF. DNA for the CDR3: TGTGCCAGCGGGGGAGGCAATCAGCCCCAGCATTTT. The gene calls are TRBV9 and TRBJ1-5, with a weak D call TRBD1 (5 bases). Germline CDR1 is SGDLS and CDR2 is YYNGEE. CDR3 length: 12 amino acids. Between the trimmed V and J ends, which lost 7 bases and 2 bases, there was a span of 7 bases. The full variable domain, rest sourced from reference TRBV9 and TRBJ1-5, is DSGVTQTPKHLITATGQRVTLRCSPRSGDLSVYWYQQSLDQGLQFLIQYYNGEERAKGNILERFSAQQFPDLHSELNLSSLELGDSALYFCASGGGNQPQHFGDGTRLSIL.

This clone has more than one count but fewer than ten. The genes are TRBV6-6 and TRBJ2-2; the D is unclear. The V end lost 5 bases, the J end lost 3 bases, and 4 bases lay between the germline ends. Germline assignment: CDR1 MNHNY and CDR2 SVGAGI (reference sequence). The CDR3 totals 12 residues. The CDR3 protein is CASSKDTGELFF. CDR3 DNA sequence: TGTGCCAGCAGTAAGGACACCGGGGAGCTGTTTTTT.

The CDR3 loop is CASSSNRYHSQDIQYF. CDR3 DNA sequence: TGTGCCAGCAGCTCCAACAGGTACCATAGCCAAGACATTCAGTACTTC. The gene calls are TRBV7-9 and TRBJ2-4; tentatively, D is TRBD1 (5 bases). Germline assignment: CDR1 SEHNR and CDR2 FQNEAQ (reference sequence). CDR3 length: 16 residues. Trimming took 4 bases from V and 8 from J, leaving 21 bases between them.

This chain uses TRBV4-1 with TRBJ1-1; a weak D match, TRBD1 (5 bases). Germline V gene data show CDR1 as MGHRA and CDR2 as YSYEKL. Trimming removed 8 bases at V and 3 bases at J, with 10 bases between. This CDR3 comprises 12 residues. The CDR3 DNA follows: TGCGCCAGCGGGCAGGGACACACTGAAGCTTTCTTT. Translating it yields CASGQGHTEAFF.

The rearrangement links TRBV30 to TRBJ1-2; 8 bases map to TRBD1. The CDR3 covers 14 residues. The V gene's germline CDR1 is GTSNPN and CDR2 SVGIG (reference sequence). The V and J ends lost 3 bases and 3 bases, in that order; junction bases with no gene match: 6. The CDR3: CAWSDRGDYYGYTF. In nucleotides, the CDR3 is TGTGCCTGGAGCGACAGGGGAGACTACTATGGCTACACCTTC. Full variable domain (rest looked up from reference TRBV30 and TRBJ1-2): SQTIHQWPATLVQPVGSPLSLECTVEGTSNPNLYWYRQAAGRGLQLLFYSVGIGQISSEVPQNLSASRPQDRQFILSSKKLLLSDSGFYLCAWSDRGDYYGYTFGSGTRLTVV.